This T cell receptor beta chain emerged from a study of OX40 agonist ivuxolimab in advanced cancers. Trimming removed 1 base from V and 5 bases from J; junction bases left unmatched: 0. Germline V gene lookup returns CDR1 SNHLY and CDR2 FYNNEI. The CDR3 covers 13 residues. Only in-frame clones appear in the TCRdb table, and some are missing; sequencing was by immunoSEQ multiplex PCR. The sample holds 70,000 to 95,000 clones, approximately 86% seen once. This clonotype was sampled from an adult with an advanced solid tumor such as melanoma, head and neck, liver or kidney cancer. Material: CD4+ or CD8+ T cells sorted from blood, obtained in a trial of the OX40 agonist ivuxolimab. J is TRBJ2-3 and V is TRBV2; 7 bases line up with TRBD2. CDR3 nucleotide sequence: TGTGCCAGCAGTGAAGGGGGGGGAGATACGCAGTATTTT. Translation gives CASSEGGGDTQYF. The variable domain in full, with the rest retrieved from reference TRBV2 and TRBJ2-3, is EPEVTQTPSHQVTQMGQEVILRCVPISNHLYFYWYRQILGQKVEFLVSFYNNEISEKSEIFDDQFSVERPDGSNFTLKIRSTKLEDSAMYFCASSEGGGDTQYFGPGTRLTVL.